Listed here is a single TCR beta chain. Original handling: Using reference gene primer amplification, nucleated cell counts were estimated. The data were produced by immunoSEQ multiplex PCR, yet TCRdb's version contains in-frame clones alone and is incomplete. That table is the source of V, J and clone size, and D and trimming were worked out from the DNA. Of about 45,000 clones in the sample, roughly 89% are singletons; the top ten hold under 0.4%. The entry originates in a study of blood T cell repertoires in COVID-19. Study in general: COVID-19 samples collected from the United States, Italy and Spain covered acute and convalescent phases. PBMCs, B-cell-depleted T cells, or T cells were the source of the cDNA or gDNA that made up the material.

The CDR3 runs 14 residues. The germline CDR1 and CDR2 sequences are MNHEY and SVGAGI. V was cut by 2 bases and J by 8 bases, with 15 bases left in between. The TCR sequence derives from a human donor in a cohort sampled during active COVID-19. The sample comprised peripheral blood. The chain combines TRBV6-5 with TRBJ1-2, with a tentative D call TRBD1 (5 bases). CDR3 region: CASSYGSGLVGYTF. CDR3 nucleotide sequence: TGTGCCAGCAGTTACGGTTCAGGGTTGGTCGGCTACACCTTC.